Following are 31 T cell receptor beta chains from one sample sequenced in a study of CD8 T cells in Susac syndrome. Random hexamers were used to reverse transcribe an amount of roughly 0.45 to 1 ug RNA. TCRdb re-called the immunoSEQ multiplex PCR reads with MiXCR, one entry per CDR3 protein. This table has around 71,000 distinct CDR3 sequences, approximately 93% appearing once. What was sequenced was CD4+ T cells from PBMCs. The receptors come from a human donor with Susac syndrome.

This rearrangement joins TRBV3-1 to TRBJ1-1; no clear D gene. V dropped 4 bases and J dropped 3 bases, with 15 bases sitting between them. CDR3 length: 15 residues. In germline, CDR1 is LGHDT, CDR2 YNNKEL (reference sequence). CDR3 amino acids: CASSRAKEFHTEAFF. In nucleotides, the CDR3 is TGTGCCAGCAGCCGCGCAAAGGAGTTCCACACTGAAGCTTTCTTT.

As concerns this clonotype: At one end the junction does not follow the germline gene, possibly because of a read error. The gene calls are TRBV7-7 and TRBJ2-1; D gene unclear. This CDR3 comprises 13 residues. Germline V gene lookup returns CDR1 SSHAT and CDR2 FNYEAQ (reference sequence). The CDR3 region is CASSPDGYNEQFF. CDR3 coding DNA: TGTGCTAGCAGCCCGGACGGCTACAATGAGCAGTTCTTC.

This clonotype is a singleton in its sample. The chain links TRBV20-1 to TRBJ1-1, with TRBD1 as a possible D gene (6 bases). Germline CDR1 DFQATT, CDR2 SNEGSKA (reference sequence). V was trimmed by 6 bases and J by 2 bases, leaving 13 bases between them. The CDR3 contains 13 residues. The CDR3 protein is CSATYRANTEAFF. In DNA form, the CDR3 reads TGCAGTGCAACCTACAGGGCTAACACTGAAGCTTTCTTT.

The CDR3 DNA sequence: TGCAGTGCCCTGAGGCCGCCGGGTCAGCCCCAGCATTTT. Translation gives CSALRPPGQPQHF. This chain joins TRBV20-1 and TRBJ1-5, with D hard to call. Germline V gene data show CDR1 as DFQATT and CDR2 as SNEGSKA (reference sequence). V lost 6 bases and J lost 6, with 15 bases in between. CDR3 length: 13 residues.

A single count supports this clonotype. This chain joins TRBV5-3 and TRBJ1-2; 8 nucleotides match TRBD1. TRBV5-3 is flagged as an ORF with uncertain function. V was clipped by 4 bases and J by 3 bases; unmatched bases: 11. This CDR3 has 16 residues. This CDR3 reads CARSHQGQGADYGYTF. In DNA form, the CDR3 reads TGTGCCAGAAGCCACCAAGGGCAGGGGGCGGACTATGGCTACACCTTC.

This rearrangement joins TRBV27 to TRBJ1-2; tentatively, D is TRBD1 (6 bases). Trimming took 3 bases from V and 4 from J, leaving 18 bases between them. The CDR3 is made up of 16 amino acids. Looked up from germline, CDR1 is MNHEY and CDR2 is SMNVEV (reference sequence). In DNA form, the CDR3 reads TGTGCCAGCAGTTTCCAGGACAGATTAGGCCTCTATGGCTACACCTTC. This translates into CASSFQDRLGLYGYTF.

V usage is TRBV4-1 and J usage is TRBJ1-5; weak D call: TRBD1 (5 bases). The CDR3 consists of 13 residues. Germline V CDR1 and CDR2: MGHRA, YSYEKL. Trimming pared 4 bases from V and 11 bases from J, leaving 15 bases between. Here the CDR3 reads CASSRRDGSTQHF. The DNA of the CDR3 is TGCGCCAGCAGCCGCCGGGACGGCTCGACCCAGCATTTT.

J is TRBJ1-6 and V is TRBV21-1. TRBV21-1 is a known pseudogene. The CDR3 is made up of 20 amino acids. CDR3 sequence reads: CASSKGWEEPRGTYNSPLHF. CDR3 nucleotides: TGTGCCAGCAGCAAAGGATGGGAGGAACCGCGGGGAACCTATAATTCACCCCTCCACTTT.

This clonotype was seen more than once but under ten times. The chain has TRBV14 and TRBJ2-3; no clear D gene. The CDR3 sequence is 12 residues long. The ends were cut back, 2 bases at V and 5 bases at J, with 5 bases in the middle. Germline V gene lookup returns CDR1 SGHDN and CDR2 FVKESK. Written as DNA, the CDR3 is TGTGCCAGCAGCCAATCAGGAGATACGCAGTATTTT. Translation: CASSQSGDTQYF.

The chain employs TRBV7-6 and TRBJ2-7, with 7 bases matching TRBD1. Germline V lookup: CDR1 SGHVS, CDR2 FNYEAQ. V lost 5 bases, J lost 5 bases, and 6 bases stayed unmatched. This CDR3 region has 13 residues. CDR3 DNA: TGTGCCAGCAGCCCCGACAGGGACCACGAGCAGTACTTC. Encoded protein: CASSPDRDHEQYF. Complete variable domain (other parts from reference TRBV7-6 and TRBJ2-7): GAGVSQSPRYKVTKRGQDVALRCDPISGHVSLYWYRQALGQGPEFLTYFNYEAQQDKSGLPNDRFSAERPEGSISTLTIQRTEQRDSAMYRCASSPDRDHEQYFGPGTRLTVT.

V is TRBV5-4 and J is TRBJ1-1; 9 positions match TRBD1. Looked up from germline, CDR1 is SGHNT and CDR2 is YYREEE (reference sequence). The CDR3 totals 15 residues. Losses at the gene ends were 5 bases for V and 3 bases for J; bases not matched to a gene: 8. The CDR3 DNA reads TGTGCCAGCAGGGCGGCCGGGACAGGGCACACTGAAGCTTTCTTT. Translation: CASRAAGTGHTEAFF.

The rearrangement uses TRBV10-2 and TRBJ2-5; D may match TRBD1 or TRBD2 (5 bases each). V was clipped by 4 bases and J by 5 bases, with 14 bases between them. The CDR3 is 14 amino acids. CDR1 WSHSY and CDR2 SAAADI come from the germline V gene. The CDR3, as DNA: TGCGCCAGCAGTGCGGCAGGGCGGAGGGAGACCCAGTACTTC. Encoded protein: CASSAAGRRETQYF.

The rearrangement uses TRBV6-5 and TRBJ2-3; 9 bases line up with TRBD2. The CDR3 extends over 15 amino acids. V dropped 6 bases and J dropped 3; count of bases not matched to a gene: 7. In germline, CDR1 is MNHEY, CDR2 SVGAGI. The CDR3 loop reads CASRRRGGVTDTQYF. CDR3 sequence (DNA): TGTGCCAGCAGGCGGCGGGGGGGGGTAACAGATACGCAGTATTTT.

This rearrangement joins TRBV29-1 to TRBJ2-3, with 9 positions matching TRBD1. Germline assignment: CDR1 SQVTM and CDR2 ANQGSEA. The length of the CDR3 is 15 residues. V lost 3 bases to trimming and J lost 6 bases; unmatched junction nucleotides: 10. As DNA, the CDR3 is TGCAGCGTTGATTCCGGACAGGGGACTGAGGATACGCAGTATTTT. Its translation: CSVDSGQGTEDTQYF.

The CDR3 sequence: CASGKWGDTEAFF. As DNA, the CDR3 is TGTGCCAGCGGGAAGTGGGGGGACACTGAAGCTTTCTTT. V gene TRBV2 combines with J gene TRBJ1-1, with D tentatively TRBD1 (5 bases). This CDR3 comprises 13 residues. V lost 8 bases and J lost 3, with 13 bases in between. Germline CDR1 is SNHLY and CDR2 is FYNNEI.

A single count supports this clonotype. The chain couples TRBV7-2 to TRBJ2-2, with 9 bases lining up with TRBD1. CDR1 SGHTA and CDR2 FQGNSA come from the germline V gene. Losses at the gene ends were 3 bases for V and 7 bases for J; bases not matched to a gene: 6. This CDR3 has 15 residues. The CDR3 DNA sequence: TGTGCCAGCAGCTTGGGGACAGGGCTCGGCGGGGAGCTGTTTTTT. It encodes CASSLGTGLGGELFF. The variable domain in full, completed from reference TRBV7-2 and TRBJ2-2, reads GAGVSQSPSNKVTEKGKDVELRCDPISGHTALYWYRQSLGQGLEFLIYFQGNSAPDKSGLPSDRFSAERTGGSVSTLTIQRTQQEDSAVYLCASSLGTGLGGELFFGEGSRLTVL.

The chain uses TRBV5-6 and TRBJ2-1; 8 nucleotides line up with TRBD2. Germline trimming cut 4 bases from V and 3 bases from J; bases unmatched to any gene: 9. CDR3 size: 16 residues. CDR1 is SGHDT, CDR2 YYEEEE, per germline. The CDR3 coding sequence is TGTGCCAGCAGCCCTCGACTAAGCGGGGGCTACAATGAGCAGTTCTTC. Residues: CASSPRLSGGYNEQFF.

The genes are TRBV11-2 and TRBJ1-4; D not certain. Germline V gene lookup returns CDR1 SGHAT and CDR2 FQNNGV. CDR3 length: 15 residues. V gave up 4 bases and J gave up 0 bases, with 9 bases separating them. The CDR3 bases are TGTGCCAGCAGCTCTCAGGCGGCAACTAATGAAAAACTGTTTTTT. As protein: CASSSQAATNEKLFF.

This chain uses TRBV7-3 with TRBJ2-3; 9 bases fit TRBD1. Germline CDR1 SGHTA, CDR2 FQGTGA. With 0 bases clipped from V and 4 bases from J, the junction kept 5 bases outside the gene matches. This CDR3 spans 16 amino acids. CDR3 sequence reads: CASSLTPTGGPDTQYF. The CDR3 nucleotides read TGTGCCAGCAGCTTAACCCCCACAGGGGGCCCAGATACGCAGTATTTT.

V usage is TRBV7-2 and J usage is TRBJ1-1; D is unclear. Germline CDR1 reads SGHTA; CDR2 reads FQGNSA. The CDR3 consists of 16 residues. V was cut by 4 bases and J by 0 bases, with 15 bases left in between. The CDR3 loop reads CASSSELWTLNTEAFF. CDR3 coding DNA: TGTGCCAGCAGCTCGGAACTCTGGACCTTGAACACTGAAGCTTTCTTT.

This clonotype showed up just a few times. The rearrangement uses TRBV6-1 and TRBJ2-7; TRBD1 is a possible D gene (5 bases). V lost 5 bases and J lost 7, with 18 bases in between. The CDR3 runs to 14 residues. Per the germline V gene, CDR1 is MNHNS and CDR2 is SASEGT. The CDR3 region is CASSPRQSMNEQYF. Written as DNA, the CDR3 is TGTGCCAGCAGTCCTAGACAGTCCATGAATGAGCAGTACTTC.

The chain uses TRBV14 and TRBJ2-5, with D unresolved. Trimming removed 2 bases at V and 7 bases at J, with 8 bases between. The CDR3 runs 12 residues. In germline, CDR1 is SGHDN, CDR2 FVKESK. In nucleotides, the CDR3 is TGTGCCAGCAGCCAATCCACGGGGACCCAGTACTTC. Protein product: CASSQSTGTQYF.

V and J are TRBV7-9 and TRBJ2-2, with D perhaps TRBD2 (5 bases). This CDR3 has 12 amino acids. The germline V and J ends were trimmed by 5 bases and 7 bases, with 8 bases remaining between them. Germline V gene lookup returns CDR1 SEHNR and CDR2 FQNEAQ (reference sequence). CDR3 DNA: TGTGCCAGCAGCCATACTAGCGGGGAGCTGTTTTTT. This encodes CASSHTSGELFF.

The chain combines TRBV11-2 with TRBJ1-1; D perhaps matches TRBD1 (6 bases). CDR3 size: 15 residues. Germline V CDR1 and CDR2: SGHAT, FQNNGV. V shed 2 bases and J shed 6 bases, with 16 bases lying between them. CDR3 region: CASSLLGRGSSEAFF. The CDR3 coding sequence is TGTGCCAGCAGCTTACTTGGCAGGGGTAGTTCTGAAGCTTTCTTT.

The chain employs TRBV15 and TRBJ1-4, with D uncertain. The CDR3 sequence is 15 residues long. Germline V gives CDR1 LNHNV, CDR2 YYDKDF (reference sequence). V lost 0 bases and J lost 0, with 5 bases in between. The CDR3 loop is CATSRDPATNEKLFF. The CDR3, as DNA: TGTGCCACCAGCAGAGATCCAGCAACTAATGAAAAACTGTTTTTT.

In DNA form, the CDR3 reads TGCGCCAGCAGCCTAGGGACTAGCGGCACAGATACGCAGTATTTT. Amino acid sequence: CASSLGTSGTDTQYF. This chain links TRBV5-1 with TRBJ2-3; 10 bases line up with TRBD2. CDR1 and CDR2 (germline): SGHRS, YFSETQ. The ends lost 4 bases at V and 1 base at J; junction bases unmatched: 3. CDR3 length equals 15 residues.

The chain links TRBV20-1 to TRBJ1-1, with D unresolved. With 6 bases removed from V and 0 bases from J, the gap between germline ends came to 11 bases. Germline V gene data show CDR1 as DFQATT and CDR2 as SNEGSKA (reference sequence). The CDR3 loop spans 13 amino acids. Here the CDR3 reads CSAPPGLNTEAFF. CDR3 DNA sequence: TGCAGTGCCCCCCCTGGGCTGAACACTGAAGCTTTCTTT.

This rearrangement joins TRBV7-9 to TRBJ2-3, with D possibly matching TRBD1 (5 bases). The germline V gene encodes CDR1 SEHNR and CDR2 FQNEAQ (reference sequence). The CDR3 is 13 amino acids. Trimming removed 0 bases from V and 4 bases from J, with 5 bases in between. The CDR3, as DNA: TGTGCCAGCAGCTTAGCAGGGGCAGATACGCAGTATTTT. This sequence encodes CASSLAGADTQYF.

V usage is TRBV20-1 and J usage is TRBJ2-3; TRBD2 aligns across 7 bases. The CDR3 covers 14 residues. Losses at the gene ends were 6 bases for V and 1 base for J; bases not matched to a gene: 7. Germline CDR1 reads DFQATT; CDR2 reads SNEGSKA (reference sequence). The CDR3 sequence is CSARGVAGTDTQYF. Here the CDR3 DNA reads TGCAGTGCCCGGGGGGTAGCGGGCACAGATACGCAGTATTTT.

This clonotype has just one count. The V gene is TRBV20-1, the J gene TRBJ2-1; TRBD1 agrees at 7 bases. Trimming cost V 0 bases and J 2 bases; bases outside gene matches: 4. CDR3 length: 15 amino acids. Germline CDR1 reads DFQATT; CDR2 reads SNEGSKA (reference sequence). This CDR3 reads CSARDYTGAYNEQFF. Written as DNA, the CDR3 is TGCAGTGCTAGAGATTACACAGGGGCCTACAATGAGCAGTTCTTC.

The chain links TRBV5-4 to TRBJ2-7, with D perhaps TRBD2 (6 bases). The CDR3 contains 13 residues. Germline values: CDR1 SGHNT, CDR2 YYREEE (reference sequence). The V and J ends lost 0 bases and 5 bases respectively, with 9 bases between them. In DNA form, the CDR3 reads TGTGCCAGCAGCTTGGTTCGGGAGAACGAGCAGTACTTC. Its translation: CASSLVRENEQYF.